Shown below are 22 T cell receptor beta chains from a single sample sequenced in a study of OX40 agonist ivuxolimab in advanced cancers. Assay used: immunoSEQ multiplex PCR; TCRdb lists only in-frame clones, some missing. The table shows 45,000 to 70,000 clones, with roughly 90% occurring only once. The sequencing here drew on CD4+ or CD8+ T cells sorted from blood, taken in a trial of the OX40 agonist ivuxolimab. Receptors were obtained from an adult with an advanced solid tumor such as melanoma, head and neck, liver or kidney cancer.

The chain recombines TRBV4-2 with TRBJ2-7, with 10 bases that match TRBD2. From germline, CDR1 is LGHNA and CDR2 YNFKEQ. The CDR3 loop spans 18 amino acids. Losses at the gene ends were 0 bases for V and 3 bases for J; bases not matched to a gene: 11. CDR3 DNA: TGTGCCAGCAGCCAAGATAGCGATAGCGGGAGGCGATTCTACGAGCAGTACTTC. This gives the protein CASSQDSDSGRRFYEQYF.

This chain joins TRBV20-1 and TRBJ2-1; the D gene could be TRBD1 or TRBD2 (5 bases each). There are 11 residues in the CDR3. The germline V gene has CDR1 DFQATT and CDR2 SNEGSKA (reference sequence). V lost 1 base to trimming and J lost 9 bases, with 7 bases between them. The CDR3 DNA follows: TGCAGTGCTAGAGTGGGACCTGAGCAGTTCTTC. Translating gives CSARVGPEQFF.

A single count supports this clone. The chain employs TRBV7-8 and TRBJ2-1; no reliable D call. Germline CDR1 SGHVS, CDR2 FQNEAQ. The CDR3 extends over 13 amino acids. With 0 bases removed from V and 5 bases from J, the gap between germline ends came to 5 bases. CDR3 in amino acids: CASSLATHNEQFF. DNA of the CDR3: TGTGCCAGCAGCTTAGCGACCCACAATGAGCAGTTCTTC.

The chain links TRBV5-1 to TRBJ2-1; TRBD2 aligns across 12 bases. V shed 0 bases and J 10 bases; nucleotides not matched to a gene: 17. The CDR3 has 19 residues. Germline V gene lookup returns CDR1 SGHRS and CDR2 YFSETQ. The CDR3 here is CASSLGLAGVLMGLGEQFF. The CDR3 coding sequence is TGCGCCAGCAGCTTGGGACTAGCGGGAGTTTTGATGGGCCTTGGGGAGCAGTTCTTC.

The CDR3 loop is CASSLGTFSKTGELFF. CDR3 DNA sequence: TGTGCCAGCAGCTTAGGGACGTTTAGTAAAACCGGGGAGCTGTTTTTT. The chain combines TRBV11-3 with TRBJ2-2; D unresolved. Trimming left V 1 base short and J 5 bases short, with 14 bases between. The CDR3 is 16 residues long. Per germline, CDR1 SGHNT and CDR2 YENEEA.

The rearrangement links TRBV30 to TRBJ2-2; 7 positions agree with TRBD1. This CDR3 is built from 14 residues. J gave up 4 bases and V 5 bases, and 7 bases lay outside the gene matches. CDR1 and CDR2 from the germline V gene are GTSNPN and SVGIG (reference sequence). The CDR3 bases are TGTGCCTGGGGGAGACAGGGCGGCACCGGGGAGCTGTTTTTT. It yields the protein CAWGRQGGTGELFF.

The rearrangement uses TRBV27 and TRBJ2-1; D is uncertain. CDR1 is MNHEY and CDR2 is SMNVEV in the germline V gene (reference sequence). V lost 3 bases and J 0 bases, leaving 6 bases between the germline ends. The CDR3 sequence is 14 residues long. CDR3 protein: CASSFEFSYNEQFF. The CDR3 DNA reads as TGTGCCAGCAGTTTTGAATTCTCCTACAATGAGCAGTTCTTC.

The chain carries TRBV28 and TRBJ1-1; a weak D match, TRBD1 (5 bases). Germline V CDR1 and CDR2: MDHEN, SYDVKM. The V end lost 3 bases, the J end lost 4 bases, and 9 bases lay between the germline ends. The CDR3 is 13 residues long. As DNA, the CDR3 is TGTGCCAGCAGTTTCCAGGGTGCCACTGAAGCTTTCTTT. Its protein product is CASSFQGATEAFF.

The rearrangement joins TRBV5-1 to TRBJ1-3; 7 bases match TRBD1. CDR3 length equals 15 residues. CDR1 is SGHRS, CDR2 YFSETQ, per germline. V lost 4 bases, J lost 0 bases, and 4 bases stayed unmatched. In DNA form, the CDR3 reads TGCGCCAGCAGCCGTACAGGGGCCTCTGGAAACACCATATATTTT. Its translation: CASSRTGASGNTIYF.

V and J are TRBV6-5 and TRBJ1-5, with D possibly being TRBD1 (6 bases). V lost 5 bases and J lost 1, with 12 bases in between. Germline V gives CDR1 MNHEY, CDR2 SVGAGI. This CDR3 has 15 amino acids. The DNA for the CDR3 is TGTGCCAGCAGTGCGCTACAGGGAAGCAATCAGCCCCAGCATTTT. Translation gives CASSALQGSNQPQHF.

The rearrangement joins TRBV29-1 to TRBJ2-4, with TRBD2 matching 7 bases. CDR1 is SQVTM, CDR2 ANQGSEA, per germline. V shed 6 bases, J shed 0 bases, and the junction held 5 bases outside the gene matches. The CDR3 is made up of 14 amino acids. Here the CDR3 DNA reads TGCAGCGTGCGGGGGACGGCAGCCAAAAACATTCAGTACTTC. Translating it yields CSVRGTAAKNIQYF.

V is TRBV5-1 and J is TRBJ1-4; D possibly corresponds to TRBD1 (5 bases). CDR3 length: 15 residues. Germline V gene data show CDR1 as SGHRS and CDR2 as YFSETQ. Trimming cost V 4 bases and J 5 bases, with 15 bases left between them. In DNA, the CDR3 is TGCGCCAGCAGCATACAGGAACCAGGGAATGAAAAACTGTTTTTT. Its translation is CASSIQEPGNEKLFF.

For this clone: The junction departs from the called germline gene at one end, perhaps through a read error. The chain links TRBV19 to TRBJ2-7, with unresolved D. The CDR3 covers 14 residues. Germline CDR1 reads LNHDA; CDR2 reads SQIVND (reference sequence). The CDR3 spells CASSIGGSYYEQYF. For the CDR3, the DNA is TGTGCCAGTAGCATAGGTGGCAGTTACTACGAGCAGTACTTC.

The chain links TRBV11-2 to TRBJ1-3, with D tentatively TRBD1 (5 bases). The CDR3 totals 17 residues. Trimming removed 5 bases from V and 4 bases from J, with 21 bases in between. The germline CDR1 and CDR2 sequences are SGHAT and FQNNGV. CDR3 residues: CASSLGPGRENGNTIYF. Written as DNA, the CDR3 is TGTGCCAGCAGCCTTGGTCCGGGCAGGGAGAACGGAAACACCATATATTTT.

V is TRBV2 and J is TRBJ1-5, with D perhaps TRBD1 (6 bases). Per germline, CDR1 SNHLY and CDR2 FYNNEI. The germline V and J ends were trimmed by 4 bases and 4 bases, with 11 bases remaining between them. The CDR3 covers 14 residues. DNA for the CDR3: TGTGCCAGCAGTGGTGGGGGCCGGAATCAGCCCCAGCATTTT. This translates into CASSGGGRNQPQHF.

In regard to this clone: This CDR3 is also generated by other DNA sequences in the sample. The chain recombines TRBV7-3 with TRBJ2-3; the match to TRBD2 covers 15 bases. This CDR3 contains 16 residues. J was trimmed by 3 bases and V by 4 bases; bases with no gene match: 2. CDR1 is SGHTA and CDR2 is FQGTGA in the germline V gene. The CDR3 region has the DNA TGTGCCAGCAGCTCGGGACTAGCGGGAGGTACAGATACGCAGTATTTT. Encoded protein: CASSSGLAGGTDTQYF.

The table lists this clone with a count of one. J is TRBJ1-2 and V is TRBV30; D gene ambiguous. Germline V gives CDR1 GTSNPN, CDR2 SVGIG (reference sequence). V was trimmed by 3 bases and J by 3 bases, leaving 8 bases between them. This CDR3 has 12 residues. Written as DNA, the CDR3 is TGTGCCTGGAGCTCCCTCGACTATGGCTACACCTTC. This gives the protein CAWSSLDYGYTF.

The chain has TRBV28 and TRBJ1-4, with TRBD1 as a possible D gene (5 bases). CDR3 length: 14 amino acids. V lost 3 bases, J lost 8 bases, and 13 bases lay in between. Germline loops: CDR1 MDHEN, CDR2 SYDVKM. The CDR3 DNA follows: TGTGCCAGCAGTTTCGGAGGGAGGGACGAAAAACTGTTTTTT. Protein product: CASSFGGRDEKLFF.

The rearrangement links TRBV27 to TRBJ1-1; no definite D call. The germline gives CDR1 MNHEY, CDR2 SMNVEV (reference sequence). V was clipped by 3 bases and J by 6 bases, with 8 bases between them. CDR3 length: 12 residues. The CDR3, as DNA: TGTGCCAGCAGTTTCGCGGGTGCTGAAGCTTTCTTT. Residues: CASSFAGAEAFF.

There are a few counts of this clone. This chain uses TRBV10-1 with TRBJ1-2; D is possibly TRBD1 (5 bases). This CDR3 comprises 13 residues. Trimming took off 0 bases at V and 7 bases at J, with 9 bases between the two ends. Germline V gene data show CDR1 as WNHNN and CDR2 as SYGVQD (reference sequence). The CDR3 spells CASSESGGRGYTF. In DNA, the CDR3 is TGCGCCAGCAGTGAGTCCGGGGGTCGTGGCTACACCTTC.

The rearrangement uses TRBV27 and TRBJ2-7, with a tentative D call TRBD2 (5 bases). CDR1 is MNHEY, CDR2 SMNVEV, per germline (reference sequence). The CDR3 runs 16 residues. V shed 0 bases and J shed 3 bases, with 15 bases lying between them. The DNA for the CDR3 is TGTGCCAGCAGTTTATCTCTTGGAGGCGGACGCTACGAGCAGTACTTC. This translates into CASSLSLGGGRYEQYF.

This chain links TRBV7-6 with TRBJ2-3; 10 bases match TRBD2. CDR3 length: 16 residues. The V gene end was trimmed by 5 bases and the J gene end by 8 bases; junction bases not matched to a gene: 13. Germline V gene sequence: CDR1 SGHVS, CDR2 FNYEAQ. This CDR3 is CASSHGLADGLGTQYF. For the CDR3, the DNA is TGTGCCAGCAGCCACGGACTAGCGGACGGTTTAGGTACGCAGTATTTT.